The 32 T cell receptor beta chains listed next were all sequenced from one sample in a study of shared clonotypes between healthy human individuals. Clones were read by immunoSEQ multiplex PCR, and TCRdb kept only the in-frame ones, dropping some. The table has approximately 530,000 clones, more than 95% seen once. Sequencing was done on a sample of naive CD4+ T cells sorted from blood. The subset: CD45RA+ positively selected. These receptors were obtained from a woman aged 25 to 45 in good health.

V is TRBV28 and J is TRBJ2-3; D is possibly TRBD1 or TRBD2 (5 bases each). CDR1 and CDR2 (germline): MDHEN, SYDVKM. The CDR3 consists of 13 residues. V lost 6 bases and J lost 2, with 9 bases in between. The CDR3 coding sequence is TGTGCCAGCAGCCAAGGGACCACAGATACGCAGTATTTT. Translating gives CASSQGTTDTQYF.

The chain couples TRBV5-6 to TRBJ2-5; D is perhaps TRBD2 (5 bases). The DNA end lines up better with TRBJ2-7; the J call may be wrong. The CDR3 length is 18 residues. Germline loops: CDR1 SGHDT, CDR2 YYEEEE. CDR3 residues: CASSLLWRLRGPPYEQYF. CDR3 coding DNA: TGTGCCAGCAGCTTGTTGTGGAGACTCCGAGGGCCCCCCTACGAGCAGTACTTC.

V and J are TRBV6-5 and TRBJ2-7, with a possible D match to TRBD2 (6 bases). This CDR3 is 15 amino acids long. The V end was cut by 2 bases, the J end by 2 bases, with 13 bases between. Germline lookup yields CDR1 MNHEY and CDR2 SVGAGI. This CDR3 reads CASSYRGTVTYEQYF. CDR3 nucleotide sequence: TGTGCCAGCAGTTACCGCGGGACGGTGACCTACGAGCAGTACTTC.

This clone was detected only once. In nucleotides, the CDR3 is TGCGCCAGCAGCTCAACCCCCGGGACTACAGAGACCCAGTACTTC. It is translated as CASSSTPGTTETQYF. This chain links TRBV5-1 with TRBJ2-5; 7 bases are a match to TRBD2. CDR3 length: 15 amino acids. V was clipped by 3 bases and J by 4 bases; unmatched bases: 9. Looked up from germline, CDR1 is SGHRS and CDR2 is YFSETQ.

CDR3 coding DNA: TGCGCCAGCAGCCAACAGGGGACCTCCTACAATGAGCAGTTCTTC. It is translated as CASSQQGTSYNEQFF. This chain connects TRBV4-1 to TRBJ2-1; tentative D call: TRBD1 (6 bases). Germline V gene lookup returns CDR1 MGHRA and CDR2 YSYEKL. With 2 bases removed from V and 0 bases from J, the gap between germline ends came to 8 bases. The CDR3 covers 15 residues.

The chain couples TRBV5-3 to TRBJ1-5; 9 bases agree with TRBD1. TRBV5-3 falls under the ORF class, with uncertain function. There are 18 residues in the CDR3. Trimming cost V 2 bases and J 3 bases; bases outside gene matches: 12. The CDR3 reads CARSFAQGAGPHNQPQHF. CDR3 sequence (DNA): TGTGCCAGAAGCTTCGCACAGGGGGCGGGCCCTCACAATCAGCCCCAGCATTTT.

The CDR3 protein is CASTVASGGLTYEQYF. The CDR3 DNA reads as TGTGCCAGCACGGTGGCTAGCGGGGGGTTAACCTACGAGCAGTACTTC. V is TRBV28 and J is TRBJ2-7; 11 bases align to TRBD2. The CDR3 is 16 amino acids. Per the germline V gene, CDR1 is MDHEN and CDR2 is SYDVKM. V dropped 7 bases and J dropped 2; count of bases not matched to a gene: 10.

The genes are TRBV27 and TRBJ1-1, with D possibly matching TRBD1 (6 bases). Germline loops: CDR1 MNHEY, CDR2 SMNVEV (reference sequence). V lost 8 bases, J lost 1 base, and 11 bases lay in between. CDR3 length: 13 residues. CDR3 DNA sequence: TGTGCCAGCCATGGACAGCCGAACACTGAAGCTTTCTTT. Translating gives CASHGQPNTEAFF.

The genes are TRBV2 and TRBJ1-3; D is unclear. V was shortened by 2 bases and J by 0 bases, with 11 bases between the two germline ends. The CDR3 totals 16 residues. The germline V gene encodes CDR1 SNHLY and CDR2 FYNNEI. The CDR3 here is CASSERSGDSGNTIYF. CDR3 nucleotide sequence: TGTGCCAGCAGTGAAAGGTCCGGGGACTCTGGAAACACCATATATTTT. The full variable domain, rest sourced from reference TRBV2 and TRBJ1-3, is EPEVTQTPSHQVTQMGQEVILRCVPISNHLYFYWYRQILGQKVEFLVSFYNNEISEKSEIFDDQFSVERPDGSNFTLKIRSTKLEDSAMYFCASSERSGDSGNTIYFGEGSWLTVV.

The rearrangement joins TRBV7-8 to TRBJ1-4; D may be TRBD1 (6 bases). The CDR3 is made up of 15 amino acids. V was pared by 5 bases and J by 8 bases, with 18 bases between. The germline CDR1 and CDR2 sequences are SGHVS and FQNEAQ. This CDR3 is CASSPGGSRAEKLFF. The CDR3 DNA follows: TGTGCCAGCAGCCCGGGGGGCAGTCGGGCGGAAAAACTGTTTTTT.

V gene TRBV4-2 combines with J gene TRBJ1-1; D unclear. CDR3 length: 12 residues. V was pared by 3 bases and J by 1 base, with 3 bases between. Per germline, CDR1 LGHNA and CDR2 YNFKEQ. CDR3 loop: CASSHGNTEAFF. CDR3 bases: TGTGCCAGCAGCCACGGGAACACTGAAGCTTTCTTT.

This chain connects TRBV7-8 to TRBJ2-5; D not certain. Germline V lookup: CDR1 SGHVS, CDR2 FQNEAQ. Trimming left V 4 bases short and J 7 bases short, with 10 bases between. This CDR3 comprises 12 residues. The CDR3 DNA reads TGTGCCAGCAGCTCCCTCGGCGGGACCCAGTACTTC. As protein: CASSSLGGTQYF.

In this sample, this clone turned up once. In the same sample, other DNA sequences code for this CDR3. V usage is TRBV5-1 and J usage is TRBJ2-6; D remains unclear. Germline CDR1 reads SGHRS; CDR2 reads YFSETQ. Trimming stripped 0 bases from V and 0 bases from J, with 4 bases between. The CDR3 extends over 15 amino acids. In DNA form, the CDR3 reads TGCGCCAGCAGCTTGGGTAGCTCTGGGGCCAACGTCCTGACTTTC. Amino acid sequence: CASSLGSSGANVLTF.

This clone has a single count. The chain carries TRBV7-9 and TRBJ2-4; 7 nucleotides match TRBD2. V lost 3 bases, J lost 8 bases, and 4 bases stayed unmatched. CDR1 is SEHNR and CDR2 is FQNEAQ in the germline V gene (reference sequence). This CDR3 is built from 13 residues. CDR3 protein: CASSFREEDIQYF. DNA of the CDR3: TGTGCCAGCAGCTTTCGGGAGGAGGACATTCAGTACTTC.

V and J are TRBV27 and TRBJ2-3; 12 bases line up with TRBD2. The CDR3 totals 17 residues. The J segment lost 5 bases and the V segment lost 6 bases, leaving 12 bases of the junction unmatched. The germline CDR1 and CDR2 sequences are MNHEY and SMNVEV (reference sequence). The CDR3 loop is CASSPHPSGRVGDTQYF. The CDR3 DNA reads TGTGCCAGCAGCCCCCACCCTAGCGGGAGGGTCGGAGATACGCAGTATTTT.

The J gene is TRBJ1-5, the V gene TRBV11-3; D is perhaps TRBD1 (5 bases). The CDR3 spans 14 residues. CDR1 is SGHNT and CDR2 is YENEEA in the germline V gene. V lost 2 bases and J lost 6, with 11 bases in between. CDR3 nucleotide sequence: TGTGCCAGCAGCTTATTCGGGGGTTTTCAGCCCCAGCATTTT. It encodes CASSLFGGFQPQHF.

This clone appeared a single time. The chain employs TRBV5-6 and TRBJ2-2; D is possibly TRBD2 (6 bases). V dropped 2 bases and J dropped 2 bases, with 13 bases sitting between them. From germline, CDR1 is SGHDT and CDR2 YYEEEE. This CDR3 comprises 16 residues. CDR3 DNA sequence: TGTGCCAGCAGCTTCTGGGCGGGAACTAACACCGGGGAGCTGTTTTTT. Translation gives CASSFWAGTNTGELFF.

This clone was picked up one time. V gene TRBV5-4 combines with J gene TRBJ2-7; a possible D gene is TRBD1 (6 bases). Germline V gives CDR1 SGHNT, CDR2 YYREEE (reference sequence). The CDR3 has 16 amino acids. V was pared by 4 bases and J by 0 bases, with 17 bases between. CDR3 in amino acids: CASSPEGQGSSYEQYF. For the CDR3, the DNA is TGTGCCAGCAGCCCGGAAGGCCAGGGGTCCTCCTACGAGCAGTACTTC.

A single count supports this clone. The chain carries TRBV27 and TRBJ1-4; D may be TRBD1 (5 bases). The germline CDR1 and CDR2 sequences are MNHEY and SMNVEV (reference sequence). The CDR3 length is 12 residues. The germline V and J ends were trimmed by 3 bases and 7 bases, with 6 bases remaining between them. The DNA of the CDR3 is TGTGCCAGCAGTTTGGGGGGTGAAAAACTGTTTTTT. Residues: CASSLGGEKLFF.

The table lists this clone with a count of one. CDR3 residues: CASSLGPGRVENIQYF. DNA for the CDR3: TGTGCCAGCAGCTTGGGGCCAGGTCGGGTTGAAAACATTCAGTACTTC. The chain links TRBV5-4 to TRBJ2-4, with unresolved D. Trimming removed 0 bases from V and 5 bases from J, with 15 bases in between. Looked up from germline, CDR1 is SGHNT and CDR2 is YYREEE (reference sequence). The CDR3 sequence is 16 residues long.

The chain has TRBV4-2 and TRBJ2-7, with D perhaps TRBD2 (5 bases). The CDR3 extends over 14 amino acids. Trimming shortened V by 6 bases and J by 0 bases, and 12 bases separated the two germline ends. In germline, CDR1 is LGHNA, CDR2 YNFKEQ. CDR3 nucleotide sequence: TGTGCCAGCAGTCAGACGAGCGGCTCCTACGAGCAGTACTTC. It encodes CASSQTSGSYEQYF.

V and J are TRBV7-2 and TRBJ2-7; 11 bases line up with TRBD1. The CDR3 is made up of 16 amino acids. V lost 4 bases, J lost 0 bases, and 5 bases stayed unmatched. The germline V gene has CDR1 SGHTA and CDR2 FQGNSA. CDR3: CASSSGQGAISYEQYF. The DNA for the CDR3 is TGTGCCAGCAGCTCCGGACAGGGGGCGATCTCCTACGAGCAGTACTTC. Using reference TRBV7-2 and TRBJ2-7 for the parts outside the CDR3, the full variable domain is GAGVSQSPSNKVTEKGKDVELRCDPISGHTALYWYRQSLGQGLEFLIYFQGNSAPDKSGLPSDRFSAERTGGSVSTLTIQRTQQEDSAVYLCASSSGQGAISYEQYFGPGTRLTVT.

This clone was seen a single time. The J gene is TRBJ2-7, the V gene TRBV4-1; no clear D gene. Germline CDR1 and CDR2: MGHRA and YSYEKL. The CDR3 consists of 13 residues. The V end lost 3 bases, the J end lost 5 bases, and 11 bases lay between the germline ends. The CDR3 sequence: CASSHYPDDEQYF. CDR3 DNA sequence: TGCGCCAGCAGCCATTATCCGGATGACGAGCAGTACTTC.

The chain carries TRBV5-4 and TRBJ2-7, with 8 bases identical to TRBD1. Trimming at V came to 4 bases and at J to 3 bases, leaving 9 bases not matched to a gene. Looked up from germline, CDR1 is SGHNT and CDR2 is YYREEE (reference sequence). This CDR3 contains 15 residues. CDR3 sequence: CASSLNQGTGYEQYF. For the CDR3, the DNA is TGTGCCAGCAGCCTAAATCAGGGGACAGGCTACGAGCAGTACTTC.

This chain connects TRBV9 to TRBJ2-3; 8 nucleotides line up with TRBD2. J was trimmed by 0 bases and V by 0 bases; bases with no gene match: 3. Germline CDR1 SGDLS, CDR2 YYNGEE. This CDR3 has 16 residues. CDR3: CASSVGRGVSTDTQYF. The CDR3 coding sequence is TGTGCCAGCAGCGTAGGGCGGGGGGTAAGCACAGATACGCAGTATTTT.

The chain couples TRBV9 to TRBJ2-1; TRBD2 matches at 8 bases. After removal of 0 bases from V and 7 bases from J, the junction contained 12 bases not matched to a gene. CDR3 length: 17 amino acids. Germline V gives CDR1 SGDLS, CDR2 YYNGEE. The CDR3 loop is CASSVGTGGSGVNEQFF. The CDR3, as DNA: TGTGCCAGCAGCGTAGGGACTGGGGGTAGCGGGGTTAATGAGCAGTTCTTC. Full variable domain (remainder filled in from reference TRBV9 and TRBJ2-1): DSGVTQTPKHLITATGQRVTLRCSPRSGDLSVYWYQQSLDQGLQFLIQYYNGEERAKGNILERFSAQQFPDLHSELNLSSLELGDSALYFCASSVGTGGSGVNEQFFGPGTRLTVL.

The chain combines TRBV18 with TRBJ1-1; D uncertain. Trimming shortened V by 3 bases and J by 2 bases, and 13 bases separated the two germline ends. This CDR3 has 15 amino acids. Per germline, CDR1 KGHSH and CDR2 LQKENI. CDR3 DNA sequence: TGTGCCAGCTCACCCCGGCAGGCCCTAAACACTGAAGCTTTCTTT. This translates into CASSPRQALNTEAFF.

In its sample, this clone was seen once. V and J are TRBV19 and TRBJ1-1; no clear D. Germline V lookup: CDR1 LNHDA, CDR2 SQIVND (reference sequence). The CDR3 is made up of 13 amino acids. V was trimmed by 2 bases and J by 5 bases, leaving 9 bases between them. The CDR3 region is CASSIRTGTEAFF. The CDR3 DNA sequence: TGTGCCAGTAGTATAAGGACCGGGACTGAAGCTTTCTTT.

The CDR3, as DNA: TGTGCCAGCAGTTTCGCCCCGGGGGGCTATGGCTACACCTTC. Protein sequence: CASSFAPGGYGYTF. The chain is built from TRBV28 and TRBJ1-2, with D tentatively TRBD1 (5 bases). CDR1 and CDR2 from the germline V gene are MDHEN and SYDVKM. The CDR3 spans 14 residues. Trimming left V 3 bases short and J 4 bases short, with 12 bases between.

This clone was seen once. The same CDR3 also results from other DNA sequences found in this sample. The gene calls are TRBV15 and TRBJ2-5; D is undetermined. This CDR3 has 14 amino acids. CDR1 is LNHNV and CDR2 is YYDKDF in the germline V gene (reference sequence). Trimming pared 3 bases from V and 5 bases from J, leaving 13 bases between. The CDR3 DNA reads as TGTGCCACCAGCAGTCCTTTGGGTCCGGAGACCCAGTACTTC. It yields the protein CATSSPLGPETQYF.

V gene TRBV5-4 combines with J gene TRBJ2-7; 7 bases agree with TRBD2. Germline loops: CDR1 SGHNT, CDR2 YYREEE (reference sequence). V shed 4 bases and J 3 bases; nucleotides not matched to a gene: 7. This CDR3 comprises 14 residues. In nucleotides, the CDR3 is TGTGCCAGCAGCCCTGCCGGGACTATCTACGAGCAGTACTTC. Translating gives CASSPAGTIYEQYF.

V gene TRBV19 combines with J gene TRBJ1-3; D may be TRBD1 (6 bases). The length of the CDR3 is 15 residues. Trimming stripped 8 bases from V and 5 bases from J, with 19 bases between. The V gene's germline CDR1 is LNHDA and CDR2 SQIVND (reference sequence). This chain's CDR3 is CASRHSGATRNTIYF. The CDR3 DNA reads TGTGCCAGTCGCCATTCAGGGGCCACCAGAAACACCATATATTTT.